The source of this TCR beta chain is a study of blood T cell repertoires in COVID-19. Study details: Sources were T cells, B-cell-depleted T cells, or PBMCs; the material itself was cDNA or gDNA.

The repertoire was sequenced with immunoSEQ multiplex PCR; TCRdb's copy has only in-frame clones and lacks some. The sample shows some 170,000 clones, roughly 84% of them seen only once. CDR1 and CDR2 from the germline V gene are MNHNY and SVGAGI (reference sequence). The CDR3 sequence is 13 residues long. The V gene end was trimmed by 7 bases and the J gene end by 1 base; junction bases not matched to a gene: 4. The gene calls are TRBV6-6 and TRBJ2-7; 7 positions match TRBD2. The TCR was taken from a human donor with acute COVID-19. The donor label of this sample is uncertain. Material: PBMCs or T cells enriched from blood (not recorded which). DNA of the CDR3: TGTGCCAGCACACGGGGGGAGTCCTACGAGCAGTACTTC. Translating gives CASTRGESYEQYF.